This TCR beta chain is from a study of cytomegalovirus exposure and HLA in healthy donors. Only in-frame clones appear in the TCRdb table, and some are missing; sequencing was by immunoSEQ multiplex PCR. The sample comprises tens of thousands of clones, 80% to 95% of which are singletons, and over 2% rests with the top ten. From the roughly 120-subject validation cohort, which was separate from the approximately 670-subject first cohort, the donors were drawn. Trimming stripped 1 base from V and 0 bases from J, with 7 bases between. This CDR3 has 15 residues. Germline V gene sequence: CDR1 MDHEN, CDR2 SYDVKM. Points from the study as a whole: Cytomegalovirus status was reportedly diagnosed by the classifier with high specificity and sensitivity.

This clone was counted a single time. What it binds is unknown. The sample taken for sequencing was PBMCs. The clonotype was recovered from a woman aged 18-35 years in good health and CMV-seronegative. The chain carries TRBV28 and TRBJ1-5; D is unresolved. This CDR3 reads CASSLSPVSNQPQHF. The DNA of the CDR3 is TGTGCCAGCAGTTTATCCCCAGTTAGCAATCAGCCCCAGCATTTT.